This TCR beta chain was found in a study of T cell responses to AZD1222 COVID-19 vaccine. Study-level results: At study baseline, merely a handful of AZD1222 recipients were seropositive. In all cases, repertoires were sampled only after the peak T cell response.

Germline V gives CDR1 LNHDA, CDR2 SQIVND (reference sequence). The CDR3 loop spans 14 amino acids. Between the trimmed V and J ends, which lost 3 bases and 7 bases, there was a span of 16 bases. The repertoire was sequenced with immunoSEQ multiplex PCR; TCRdb's copy has only in-frame clones and lacks some. The data hold around 86,000 clones, with roughly 89% observed a single time. On this clone: As yet, its antigen is unknown.

Sequencing used peripheral blood, obtained on day 0 of AZD1222 vaccination. The sequence came from an adult in good health. V gene TRBV19 combines with J gene TRBJ2-7; D may be TRBD2 (6 bases). The CDR3 protein is CASSILLRGTEQYF. In nucleotides, the CDR3 is TGTGCCAGTAGTATTTTGCTCCGGGGGACGGAGCAGTACTTC. Full variable domain (remainder filled in from reference TRBV19 and TRBJ2-7): DGGITQSPKYLFRKEGQNVTLSCEQNLNHDAMYWYRQDPGQGLRLIYYSQIVNDFQKGDIAEGYSVSREKKESFPLTVTSAQKNPTAFYLCASSILLRGTEQYFGPGTRLTVT.